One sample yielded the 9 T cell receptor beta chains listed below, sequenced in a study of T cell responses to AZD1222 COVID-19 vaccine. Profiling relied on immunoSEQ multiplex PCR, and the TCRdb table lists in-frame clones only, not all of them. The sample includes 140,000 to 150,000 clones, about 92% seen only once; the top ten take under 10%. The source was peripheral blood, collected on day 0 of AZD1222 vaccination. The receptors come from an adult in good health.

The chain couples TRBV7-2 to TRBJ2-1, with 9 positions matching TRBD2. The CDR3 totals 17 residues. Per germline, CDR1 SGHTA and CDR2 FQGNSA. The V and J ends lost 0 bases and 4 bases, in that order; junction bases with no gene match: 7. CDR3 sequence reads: CASSLAPGLATYNEQFF. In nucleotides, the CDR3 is TGTGCCAGCAGCTTAGCACCGGGACTAGCCACATACAATGAGCAGTTCTTC.

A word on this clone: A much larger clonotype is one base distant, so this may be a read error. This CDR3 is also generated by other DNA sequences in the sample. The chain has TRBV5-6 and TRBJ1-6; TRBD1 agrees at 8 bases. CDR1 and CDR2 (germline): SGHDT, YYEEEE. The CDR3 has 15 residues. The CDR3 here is CASSLTGQDNSPLHF. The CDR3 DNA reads TGTGCTAGCAGTTTGACGGGACAGGACAATTCACCCCTCCACTTT. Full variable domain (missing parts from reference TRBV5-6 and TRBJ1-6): DAGVTQSPTHLIKTRGQQVTLRCSPKSGHDTVSWYQQALGQGPQFIFQYYEEEERQRGNFPDRFSGHQFPNYSSELNVNALLLGDSALYLCASSLTGQDNSPLHFGNGTRLTVT.

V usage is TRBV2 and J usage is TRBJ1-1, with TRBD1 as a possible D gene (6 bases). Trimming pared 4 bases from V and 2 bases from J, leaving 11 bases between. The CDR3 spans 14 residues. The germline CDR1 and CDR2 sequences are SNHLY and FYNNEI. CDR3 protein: CASSGDRINTEAFF. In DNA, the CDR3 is TGTGCCAGCAGTGGTGACAGGATTAACACTGAAGCTTTCTTT.

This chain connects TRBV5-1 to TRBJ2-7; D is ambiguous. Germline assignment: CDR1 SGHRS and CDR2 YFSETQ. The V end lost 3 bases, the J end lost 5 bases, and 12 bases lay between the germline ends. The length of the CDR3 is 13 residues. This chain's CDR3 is CASSSGPEDEQYF. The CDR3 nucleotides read TGCGCCAGCAGCTCCGGGCCCGAGGACGAGCAGTACTTC.

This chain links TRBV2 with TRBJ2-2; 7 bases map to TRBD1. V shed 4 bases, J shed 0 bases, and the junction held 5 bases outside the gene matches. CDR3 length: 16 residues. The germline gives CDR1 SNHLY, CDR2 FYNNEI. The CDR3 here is CASSGQGVSNTGELFF. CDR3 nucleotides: TGTGCCAGCAGTGGGCAGGGGGTTTCGAACACCGGGGAGCTGTTTTTT.

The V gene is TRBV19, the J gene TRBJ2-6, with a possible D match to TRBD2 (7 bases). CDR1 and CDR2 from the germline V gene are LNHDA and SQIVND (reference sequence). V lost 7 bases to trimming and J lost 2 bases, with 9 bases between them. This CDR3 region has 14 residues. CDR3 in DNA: TGTGCCAGTATGCGGGGGCCTGGGGCCAACGTCCTGACTTTC. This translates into CASMRGPGANVLTF.

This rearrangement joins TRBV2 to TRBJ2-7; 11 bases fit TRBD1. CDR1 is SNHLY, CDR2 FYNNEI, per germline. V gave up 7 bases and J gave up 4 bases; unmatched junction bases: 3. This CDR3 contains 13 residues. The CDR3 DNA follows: TGTGCCAGCATGGGGACAGGGGGTTACGAGCAGTACTTC. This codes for CASMGTGGYEQYF. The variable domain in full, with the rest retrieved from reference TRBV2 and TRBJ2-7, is EPEVTQTPSHQVTQMGQEVILRCVPISNHLYFYWYRQILGQKVEFLVSFYNNEISEKSEIFDDQFSVERPDGSNFTLKIRSTKLEDSAMYFCASMGTGGYEQYFGPGTRLTVT.

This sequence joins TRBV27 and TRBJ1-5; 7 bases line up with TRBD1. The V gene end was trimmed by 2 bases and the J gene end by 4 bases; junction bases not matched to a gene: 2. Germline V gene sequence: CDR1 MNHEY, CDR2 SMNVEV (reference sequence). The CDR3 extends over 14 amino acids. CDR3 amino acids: CASSLRGQNQPQHF. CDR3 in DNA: TGTGCCAGCAGTTTAAGGGGACAGAATCAGCCCCAGCATTTT.

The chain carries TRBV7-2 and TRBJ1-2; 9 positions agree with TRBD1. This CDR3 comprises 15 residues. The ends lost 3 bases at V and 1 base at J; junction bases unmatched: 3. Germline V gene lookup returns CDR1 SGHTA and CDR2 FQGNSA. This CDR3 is CASSLGTGFNYGYTF. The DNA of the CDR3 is TGTGCCAGCAGCTTGGGGACAGGGTTTAACTATGGCTACACCTTC.